This record covers a single T cell receptor (beta chain). The repertoire was sequenced with immunoSEQ multiplex PCR; TCRdb's copy has only in-frame clones and lacks some. The repertoire holds some 180,000 clones, with approximately 79% as singletons. Trimming shortened V by 4 bases and J by 1 base, and 14 bases separated the two germline ends. The length of the CDR3 is 16 residues. Germline V gives CDR1 SGDLS, CDR2 YYNGEE. This specimen belongs to a study of blood T cell repertoires in COVID-19. The rearrangement links TRBV9 to TRBJ2-2, with a tentative D call TRBD2 (5 bases). The sequencing input was PBMCs or T cells enriched from blood (not recorded which). This sequence was found in a woman in her fifties or sixties with acute COVID-19. CDR3 nucleotide sequence: TGTGCCAGCAGCCCCCGAGGCGGACTGAACACCGGGGAGCTGTTTTTT. Its protein is CASSPRGGLNTGELFF.